The present entry profiles one TCR beta chain with its context. Just one base apart from a much larger clone, this may be a read error. Both iRepertoire HTBI primers and Arm-PCR of CDR3 regions were used to build the TCR beta libraries. TCRdb itself ran the multiplex PCR reads through MiXCR, one entry per CDR3 protein. The table has 700,000 or so distinct CDR3 sequences, around 30% seen once. This entry comes from a study of regulatory T cells in long-lasting Graves disease. Time point defined: persistent/refractory GD, antithyroid drugs over 5 years with positive TRAb. PBMC RNA was the source of the TCR library. It was American Thyroid Association guidelines that determined Graves' disease diagnosis. This receptor was identified in a female donor with Graves disease. The sample consisted of peripheral blood mononuclear cells (PBMCs), taken when the disease was refractory, from a patient treated with antithyroid drugs.

The DNA for the CDR3 is TGTGCCAGCAGTTTCCTGGTCGAGCGGTACTTC. As protein: CASSFLVERYF. This chain joins TRBV12-3 or TRBV12-4 and TRBJ2-7; D unresolved. The CDR3 covers 11 residues.